What follows is one T cell receptor beta chain and its context. No antigen is known for it. Following a re-call of the 5' RACE reads, TCRdb has one entry per CDR3 protein and lacks DNA. The clone table shows 350,000 to 400,000 distinct CDR3 sequences, with the ten largest holding around a tenth. Germline-derived CDR1 and CDR2 are WSHSY and SAAADI. The CDR3 consists of 13 residues. The sample belongs to a study of T cells expressing NK-cell markers. Turning to the study itself: Sequencing covered eight donors, seven HCMV-seropositive and one seronegative.

Points from the study as a whole: For several donors, these clonotypes were likewise the leading ones in the CD3+CD56-NKG2C+ fraction. There remained a lack of clarity about HCMV specificity of expanded NKG2C+ T cell clones.

The chain has TRBV10-2 and TRBJ2-1; TCRdb's assignment of TRBD1 cannot be checked, as there is no DNA. The sequence was obtained from a woman aged 45 to 65 in good health. The sample comprised blood T cells: a sorted CD56 or NKG2C T cell subset, CD4+ or CD8+ T cells, or bulk PBMC T cells (not recorded which). This CDR3 reads CASRMTGLNEQFF.